These T cell receptor beta chains were read from a single sample in a study of identifying expanded T cells in peripheral blood. Method: immunoSEQ multiplex PCR; TCRdb's copy keeps in-frame clones and lacks some. Here the sample spans approximately 140,000 clones, 75% to 90% being singletons. Specimen: blood. The receptors here all came from a person between 18 and 75 years old in good health. The CDR3 runs from the conserved cysteine through the conserved F or W. Each record gives: D gene, V gene, clone size, J gene, CDR3 DNA, CDR3 protein. A D gene is named only where the DNA matches it firmly. Only some rows state a clone size, as once, few, many or a class for expanded clones.

d_call: TRBD2
v_call: TRBV28
clone_size: .
j_call: TRBJ2-3
cdr3_nt: TGTGCCAGCAGTTTGACTAGCGGCCTCACAGATACGCAGTATTTT
cdr3_aa: CASSLTSGLTDTQYF

d_call: .
v_call: TRBV28
clone_size: .
j_call: TRBJ1-5
cdr3_nt: TGTGCCAGCAGCGCCAAATCAGGGTACAATCAGCCCCAGCATTTT
cdr3_aa: CASSAKSGYNQPQHF

d_call: .
v_call: TRBV30
clone_size: .
j_call: TRBJ1-3
cdr3_nt: TGTGCCTGCAGGGTATCTGGAAACACCATATATTTT
cdr3_aa: CACRVSGNTIYF

d_call: TRBD1
v_call: TRBV7-9
clone_size: .
j_call: TRBJ1-2
cdr3_nt: TGTGCCAGCAGCCCCCGGCCGGGACAGGAAGGGGGTGGCTACACCTTC
cdr3_aa: CASSPRPGQEGGGYTF

d_call: TRBD2
v_call: TRBV5-4
clone_size: .
j_call: TRBJ2-5
cdr3_nt: TGTGCCAGCAGCGAGTCTAGCGGGAGGGTCCAAGAGACCCAGTACTTC
cdr3_aa: CASSESSGRVQETQYF

d_call: .
v_call: TRBV7-8
clone_size: .
j_call: TRBJ2-6
cdr3_nt: TGTGCCAGCAGCTTAGCGGCCTCCCAGAGCTCTGGGGCCAACGTCCTGACTTTC
cdr3_aa: CASSLAASQSSGANVLTF

d_call: .
v_call: TRBV5-6
clone_size: once
j_call: TRBJ2-2
cdr3_nt: TGTGCCAGCAGCTTGTCTATCACCGGGGAGCTGTTTTTT
cdr3_aa: CASSLSITGELFF

d_call: TRBD1
v_call: TRBV27
clone_size: .
j_call: TRBJ1-1
cdr3_nt: TGTGCCAGCATATCAGGGGGCGCCTCCCCCATGAACACTGAAGCTTTCTTT
cdr3_aa: CASISGGASPMNTEAFF

d_call: TRBD2
v_call: TRBV2
clone_size: .
j_call: TRBJ2-3
cdr3_nt: TGTGCCAGCAGTGAAGTGGCTAGCGGGAGCCCAGATACGCAGTATTTT
cdr3_aa: CASSEVASGSPDTQYF

d_call: .
v_call: TRBV5-1
clone_size: few
j_call: TRBJ1-1
cdr3_nt: TGCGCCAGCAGCCAAGGGGCAGGGGCGCGAACTGAAGCTTTCTTT
cdr3_aa: CASSQGAGARTEAFF

d_call: .
v_call: TRBV6-5
clone_size: .
j_call: TRBJ2-3
cdr3_nt: TGTGCCAGCAGCAAGAGGGATGGGAGATCAGATACGCAGTATTTT
cdr3_aa: CASSKRDGRSDTQYF

d_call: .
v_call: TRBV11-3
clone_size: .
j_call: TRBJ2-1
cdr3_nt: TGTGCCAGCAGCCCCCCGACCGGCGGAGATGAGCAGTTCTTC
cdr3_aa: CASSPPTGGDEQFF

d_call: .
v_call: TRBV29-1
clone_size: .
j_call: TRBJ2-6
cdr3_nt: TGCAGCGTTGCGCAGGGAAGCTCTGGGGCCAACGTCCTGACTTTC
cdr3_aa: CSVAQGSSGANVLTF

d_call: .
v_call: TRBV6-1
clone_size: .
j_call: TRBJ2-1
cdr3_nt: TGTGCCAGCAGTGAAGGCAGAGGAGAGCAGTTCTTC
cdr3_aa: CASSEGRGEQFF

d_call: .
v_call: TRBV14
clone_size: .
j_call: TRBJ1-1
cdr3_nt: TGTGCCAGCAGCCAAGAGGGTTTAGGTAGGAACACTGAAGCTTTCTTT
cdr3_aa: CASSQEGLGRNTEAFF

d_call: .
v_call: TRBV5-1
clone_size: .
j_call: TRBJ1-2
cdr3_nt: TGCGCCAGCAGCTTAATAACAGGGTCGAGCGGCTACACCTTC
cdr3_aa: CASSLITGSSGYTF

d_call: .
v_call: TRBV18
clone_size: .
j_call: TRBJ2-1
cdr3_nt: TGTGCCAGCCTACCGCCGGCAGGGAGCTCGGATGAGCAGTTCTTC
cdr3_aa: CASLPPAGSSDEQFF

d_call: TRBD2
v_call: TRBV29-1
clone_size: .
j_call: TRBJ2-3
cdr3_nt: TGCAGCGTTGAAGATCCGGGACTAGCGGCGTTCACAGATACGCAGTATTTT
cdr3_aa: CSVEDPGLAAFTDTQYF

d_call: .
v_call: TRBV13
clone_size: .
j_call: TRBJ1-2
cdr3_nt: TGTGCCAGCAGCTTAGGCTCCCTTGGGGTCGGCTACACCTTC
cdr3_aa: CASSLGSLGVGYTF

d_call: .
v_call: TRBV28
clone_size: .
j_call: TRBJ2-7
cdr3_nt: TGTGCCAGCAGTTCGGCTAGGGGAACCTACGAGCAGTACTTC
cdr3_aa: CASSSARGTYEQYF

d_call: .
v_call: TRBV19
clone_size: .
j_call: TRBJ2-5
cdr3_nt: TGTGCCAGTAGTATAGGCTGGGCATCGGGGGAGACCCAGTACTTC
cdr3_aa: CASSIGWASGETQYF

d_call: .
v_call: TRBV28
clone_size: .
j_call: TRBJ1-2
cdr3_nt: TGTGCCAGCAGTCAGCCATCGACAGATTACTATGGCTACACCTTC
cdr3_aa: CASSQPSTDYYGYTF

d_call: .
v_call: TRBV6-5
clone_size: .
j_call: TRBJ2-3
cdr3_nt: TGTGCCAGCAGGCGGGCTAGCAGAAGCACAGATACGCAGTATTTT
cdr3_aa: CASRRASRSTDTQYF

d_call: TRBD2
v_call: TRBV5-4
clone_size: .
j_call: TRBJ2-3
cdr3_nt: TGTGCCAGCAGCTTGACTAGCGGAGTCACAGATACGCAGTATTTT
cdr3_aa: CASSLTSGVTDTQYF

d_call: .
v_call: TRBV4-2
clone_size: .
j_call: TRBJ1-2
cdr3_nt: TGTGCCAGCAGCCGAGAACCCGGCGGCTACACCTTC
cdr3_aa: CASSREPGGYTF

d_call: .
v_call: TRBV11-1
clone_size: .
j_call: TRBJ2-7
cdr3_nt: TGTGCCAGCAGCTTAGTCGAGGACTCCTACGAGCAGTACTTC
cdr3_aa: CASSLVEDSYEQYF

d_call: TRBD1
v_call: TRBV6-1
clone_size: once
j_call: TRBJ2-2
cdr3_nt: TGTGCCGGCCGACAGGGAAACACCGGGGAGCTGTTTTTT
cdr3_aa: CAGRQGNTGELFF

d_call: .
v_call: TRBV5-6
clone_size: .
j_call: TRBJ1-2
cdr3_nt: TGTGCCAGCAGCTTAACCAGGGCGGGTGGCTACACCTTC
cdr3_aa: CASSLTRAGGYTF

d_call: .
v_call: TRBV6-1
clone_size: .
j_call: TRBJ1-5
cdr3_nt: TGTGCCAGCACACAGGGCCAGGATCAGCCCCAGCATTTT
cdr3_aa: CASTQGQDQPQHF

d_call: .
v_call: TRBV28
clone_size: once
j_call: TRBJ1-3
cdr3_nt: TGTGCCAGCACCCCTCCCCCAAGCTCTGGAAACACCATATATTTT
cdr3_aa: CASTPPPSSGNTIYF

d_call: .
v_call: TRBV7-3
clone_size: .
j_call: TRBJ2-5
cdr3_nt: TGTGCCAGCAGCTCATACCGGGGAGAGACCCAGTACTTC
cdr3_aa: CASSSYRGETQYF

d_call: TRBD1
v_call: TRBV7-2
clone_size: .
j_call: TRBJ2-7
cdr3_nt: TGTGCCAGCAGCTCGGACAGGTCCTACGAGCAGTACTTC
cdr3_aa: CASSSDRSYEQYF

d_call: .
v_call: TRBV4-1
clone_size: few
j_call: TRBJ1-5
cdr3_nt: TGCGCCAGCAGCCAAGATCGAACAGGTAGCAATCAGCCCCAGCATTTT
cdr3_aa: CASSQDRTGSNQPQHF

d_call: .
v_call: TRBV5-1
clone_size: few
j_call: TRBJ1-2
cdr3_nt: TGCGCCAGCAGCTTGGAGCCGTTGGATGGCTACACCTTC
cdr3_aa: CASSLEPLDGYTF

d_call: TRBD1
v_call: TRBV5-6
clone_size: few
j_call: TRBJ2-5
cdr3_nt: TGTGCCAGCAGCTTGGTTCCGGGACAGGTCATCCCGGAGACCCAGTACTTC
cdr3_aa: CASSLVPGQVIPETQYF

d_call: .
v_call: TRBV18
clone_size: .
j_call: TRBJ1-2
cdr3_nt: TGTGCCAGCTCACCACTACAGGGAGAGGACTACACCTTC
cdr3_aa: CASSPLQGEDYTF

d_call: .
v_call: TRBV11-2
clone_size: .
j_call: TRBJ2-2
cdr3_nt: TGTGCCAGCAGCCCCTTTGGAGGGGGGCAGGGCGGGGAGCTGTTTTTT
cdr3_aa: CASSPFGGGQGGELFF

d_call: .
v_call: TRBV6-5
clone_size: .
j_call: TRBJ2-3
cdr3_nt: TGTGCCAGCAGTTACACCGGGACTTCTTTGGCTACGCAGTATTTT
cdr3_aa: CASSYTGTSLATQYF

d_call: .
v_call: TRBV7-2
clone_size: once
j_call: TRBJ1-1
cdr3_nt: TGTGCCAGCAGCATACAGGTAAACACTGAAGCTTTCTTT
cdr3_aa: CASSIQVNTEAFF

d_call: TRBD2
v_call: TRBV28
clone_size: .
j_call: TRBJ2-5
cdr3_nt: TGTGCCAGCAGCTCCTCGACTAGCTTGGGAGAGACCCAGTACTTC
cdr3_aa: CASSSSTSLGETQYF

d_call: TRBD2
v_call: TRBV6-5
clone_size: .
j_call: TRBJ2-7
cdr3_nt: TGTGCCAGCAGTAACCAGCGGGAGGGCCAAATCGAGCAGTACTTC
cdr3_aa: CASSNQREGQIEQYF

d_call: .
v_call: TRBV6-5
clone_size: .
j_call: TRBJ2-7
cdr3_nt: TGTGCCAGCAGGGAGCCAGGGTCCTACGAGCAGTACTTC
cdr3_aa: CASREPGSYEQYF

d_call: .
v_call: TRBV9
clone_size: .
j_call: TRBJ1-5
cdr3_nt: TGTGCCAGCAGCGTAGGGTTCCCACTTGACAATCAGCCCCAGCATTTT
cdr3_aa: CASSVGFPLDNQPQHF

d_call: .
v_call: TRBV4-2
clone_size: .
j_call: TRBJ2-2
cdr3_nt: TGTGCCAGCAGCCAAGGGGACTTCACCACCGGGGAGCTGTTTTTT
cdr3_aa: CASSQGDFTTGELFF

d_call: .
v_call: TRBV5-1
clone_size: .
j_call: TRBJ1-2
cdr3_nt: TGCGCCAGCAGCCCAGGCCTCTCAGGGGACTATGGCTACACCTTC
cdr3_aa: CASSPGLSGDYGYTF

d_call: TRBD1
v_call: TRBV2
clone_size: .
j_call: TRBJ1-1
cdr3_nt: TGTGCCAGCAGTGATTTACAGGGGGCGGGGGCTGAAGCTTTCTTT
cdr3_aa: CASSDLQGAGAEAFF

d_call: .
v_call: TRBV19
clone_size: .
j_call: TRBJ1-1
cdr3_nt: TGTGCCAGTAGTATAGGGGGACAGAACACTGAAGCTTTCTTT
cdr3_aa: CASSIGGQNTEAFF

d_call: .
v_call: TRBV7-2
clone_size: .
j_call: TRBJ1-5
cdr3_nt: TGTGCCAGCAGCTTTGGGCAGGCCGGTACTCAGCCCCAGCATTTT
cdr3_aa: CASSFGQAGTQPQHF

d_call: TRBD2
v_call: TRBV25-1
clone_size: .
j_call: TRBJ2-2
cdr3_nt: TGTGCCAGCACCTTAGCGGGAGGGACCGGGGAGCTGTTTTTT
cdr3_aa: CASTLAGGTGELFF

d_call: .
v_call: TRBV5-8
clone_size: .
j_call: TRBJ1-5
cdr3_nt: TGTGCCAGCAGCTTCGTGAGCCGCAGGTGGAATCAGCCCCAGCATTTT
cdr3_aa: CASSFVSRRWNQPQHF

d_call: TRBD2
v_call: TRBV2
clone_size: once
j_call: TRBJ2-2
cdr3_nt: TGTGCCAGCGGGACTAGCGGGAGGGCCGGGGAGCTGTTTTTT
cdr3_aa: CASGTSGRAGELFF

d_call: .
v_call: TRBV15
clone_size: .
j_call: TRBJ1-1
cdr3_nt: TGTGCCACCAGCAGAGGAGTAGGGGCTGAAGCTTTCTTT
cdr3_aa: CATSRGVGAEAFF

d_call: TRBD1
v_call: TRBV6-5
clone_size: .
j_call: TRBJ1-1
cdr3_nt: TGTGCCAGCAGTATCCTGACAGGGGGTGGCACTGAAGCTTTCTTT
cdr3_aa: CASSILTGGGTEAFF